This T cell receptor beta chain was documented in a study of control samples from healthy donors and cancer patients. Clones were read by immunoSEQ multiplex PCR, and TCRdb kept only the in-frame ones, dropping some. The profile shows about 82,000 clones, around 89% of them singletons. This sequence was found in a man aged 45-65 years in good health. Sequenced sample: blood.

The CDR3: CASSQETTGGLDEQFF. The DNA for the CDR3 is TGTGCCAGCAGCCAAGAGACGACAGGGGGCCTGGATGAGCAGTTCTTC. V gene TRBV4-2 combines with J gene TRBJ2-1; TRBD1 matches at 10 bases. The V gene's germline CDR1 is LGHNA and CDR2 YNFKEQ. The CDR3 extends over 16 amino acids. Losses at the gene ends were 0 bases for V and 8 bases for J; bases not matched to a gene: 7.